A single T cell receptor (beta chain) is shown here with its context. This table comes from immunoSEQ multiplex PCR, and its TCRdb copy is limited to in-frame clones, with some not included. This table has under 50,000 clones, about 96% appearing once. This entry belongs to a study of technical replicates of blood from a few donors. This CDR3 is built from 10 residues. Germline CDR1 and CDR2: MNHNS and SASEGT. The ends were cut back, 5 bases at V and 6 bases at J, with 4 bases in the middle. The chain joins TRBV6-1 to TRBJ1-2; D is uncertain. This receptor was taken from a human donor in good health. The sequenced sample was T cells isolated from PBMCs. The CDR3 DNA sequence: TGTGCCAGCAGTTCAGATGGCTACACCTTC. This sequence encodes CASSSDGYTF.